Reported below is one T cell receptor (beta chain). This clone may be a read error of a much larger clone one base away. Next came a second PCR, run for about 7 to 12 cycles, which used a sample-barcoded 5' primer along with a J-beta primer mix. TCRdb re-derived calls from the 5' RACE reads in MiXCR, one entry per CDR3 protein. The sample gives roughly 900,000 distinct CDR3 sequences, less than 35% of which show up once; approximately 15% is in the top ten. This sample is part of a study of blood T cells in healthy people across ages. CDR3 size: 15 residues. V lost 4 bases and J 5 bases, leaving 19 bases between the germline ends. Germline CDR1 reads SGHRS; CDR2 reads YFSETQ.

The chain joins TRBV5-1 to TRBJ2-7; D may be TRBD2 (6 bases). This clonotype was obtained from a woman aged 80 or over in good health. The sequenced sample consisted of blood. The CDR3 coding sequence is TGCGCCAGCAGCCCAACGACCCAGGAGGGCCACGAGCAGTACTTC. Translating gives CASSPTTQEGHEQYF.